This T cell receptor beta chain emerged from a study of T cell responses to AZD1222 COVID-19 vaccine. Study-level information: Both about-4-week and about-12-week second-dose recipients were combined.

For this clone: What it recognizes is unknown.

Profiling relied on immunoSEQ multiplex PCR, and the TCRdb table lists in-frame clones only, not all of them. The data contain more than 250,000 clones, more than 85% of them singletons. Trimming removed 2 bases from V and 10 bases from J; junction bases left unmatched: 10. Germline lookup yields CDR1 MNHEY and CDR2 SVGEGT. The CDR3 covers 15 residues. Findings of the study overall: The span of vaccine-associated CD4 TCRs extended across spike, with dominance at 160-218 and 743-854. Donors in the cohort were predominantly white British and more often female, and clonal diversity was possibly underestimated.

The gene calls are TRBV6-2 or TRBV6-3 and TRBJ2-1; 8 bases are a match to TRBD2. This sequence was found in an adult in good health. The sequencing here drew on peripheral blood, taken on day 0 of AZD1222 vaccination. The chain's CDR3 is CASSYPTGGPGEQFF. Written as DNA, the CDR3 is TGTGCCAGCAGTTACCCGACGGGAGGGCCGGGGGAGCAGTTCTTC.